This T cell receptor beta chain is drawn from a study of B cell selection in AIRE deficiency. Study-wide results and limits: Healthy donors alone shared around 33% of 3,300 or so Treg sequences; patients alone less than 10%.

About this clone: The target antigen is unknown.

V lost 8 bases and J 5 bases, leaving 12 bases between the germline ends. This CDR3 is 12 amino acids long. Germline assignment: CDR1 LNHDA and CDR2 SQIVND (reference sequence). Regulatory T cells were sorted as CD4+CD25hiCD127low/negative. The data were produced by immunoSEQ multiplex PCR, yet TCRdb's version contains in-frame clones alone and is incomplete. Of roughly 24,000 clones detected, around 92% appear once; the ten largest clones hold 1% to 1.4%. The TCR sequence derives from a human donor in good health. This sequence joins TRBV19 and TRBJ1-1; D uncertain. Sequenced input: CD4+CD25+ Tregs sorted from PBMCs. As DNA, the CDR3 is TGTGCCAGTCGGGCGACACGAACTGAAGCTTTCTTT. Translated: CASRATRTEAFF.